This T cell receptor (beta chain) was retrieved from a study of STAT5B mutations in CD4+ large granular lymphocyte leukemia. Looked up from germline, CDR1 is KGHSH and CDR2 is LQKENI. The length of the CDR3 is 15 residues. V dropped 6 bases and J dropped 2 bases, with 14 bases sitting between them. Sequencing was at survey level. Data came from immunoSEQ multiplex PCR; TCRdb stores just in-frame clones and leaves some out. The data contain some 34,000 clones, over 65% of them singletons. The sample consisted of CD4+ T cells from blood buffy coats. This receptor was obtained from a human donor in good health. This sequence joins TRBV18 and TRBJ1-5, with unresolved D. CDR3 bases: TGTGCCAGCTCCCTTCTATCATTGGGCAATCAGCCCCAGCATTTT. Protein sequence: CASSLLSLGNQPQHF.